The 19 T cell receptor beta chains below were found in one sample sequenced in a study of blood T cell repertoires in COVID-19. Repertoires were generated with immunoSEQ multiplex PCR, while TCRdb's copy carries only in-frame clones and drops some. Among about 59,000 clones listed, roughly nine tenths were seen once. The material sequenced was peripheral blood. The receptors come from a human donor in a cohort sampled during active COVID-19.

V usage is TRBV6-5 and J usage is TRBJ2-7; TRBD2 aligns across 8 bases. CDR3 length: 15 residues. The ends lost 8 bases at V and 6 bases at J; junction bases unmatched: 15. Germline lookup yields CDR1 MNHEY and CDR2 SVGAGI. The CDR3 loop reads CASSGRGGGGREQYF. CDR3 sequence (DNA): TGTGCCAGCTCTGGACGGGGGGGAGGAGGGCGCGAGCAGTACTTC.

The chain uses TRBV10-1 and TRBJ2-5; D uncertain. CDR1 and CDR2 (germline): WNHNN, SYGVQD (reference sequence). This CDR3 comprises 14 residues. V was clipped by 1 base and J by 4 bases, with 10 bases between them. CDR3: CASSELMESETQYF. DNA for the CDR3: TGCGCCAGCAGTGAGTTGATGGAGTCAGAGACCCAGTACTTC.

The chain is built from TRBV6-5 and TRBJ1-1; 12 bases line up with TRBD1. V dropped 4 bases and J dropped 5; count of bases not matched to a gene: 5. CDR1 MNHEY and CDR2 SVGAGI come from the germline V gene. The CDR3 is 15 amino acids. The CDR3 loop is CASSWDRGRGTEAFF. CDR3 DNA: TGTGCCAGCAGTTGGGACAGGGGGCGTGGAACTGAAGCTTTCTTT.

DNA for the CDR3: TGTGCCAGCAGCCGGGGGACTAGACAAGAGAATGAGCAGTTCTTC. Translating gives CASSRGTRQENEQFF. This chain joins TRBV3-1 (or the pseudogene TRBV3-2) and TRBJ2-1; the match to TRBD2 covers 8 bases. CDR1 is LGHDT, CDR2 YNNKEL, per germline (reference sequence). This CDR3 is 15 amino acids long. V was pared by 4 bases and J by 7 bases, with 9 bases of the junction left unmatched.

A note on this clone: A junction boundary mismatches the germline segment, possibly from a read error. The chain combines TRBV5-1 with TRBJ2-4, with a weak D call TRBD2 (5 bases). Germline CDR1 SGHRS, CDR2 YFSETQ. The CDR3 has 12 residues. CDR3 in DNA: TGCGCCAGCAGCTTGCAAGGCGACTATGGTATCTTC. Its protein product is CASSLQGDYGIF. Together with reference TRBV5-1 and TRBJ2-4, the CDR3 gives the full variable domain: KAGVTQTPRYLIKTRGQQVTLSCSPISGHRSVSWYQQTPGQGLQFLFEYFSETQRNKGNFPGRFSGRQFSNSRSEMNVSTLELGDSALYLCASSLQGDYGIFGAGTRLSVL.

The gene calls are TRBV28 and TRBJ2-4, with 8 bases aligning to TRBD1. V was pared by 8 bases and J by 2 bases, with 11 bases of the junction left unmatched. Per the germline V gene, CDR1 is MDHEN and CDR2 is SYDVKM. The CDR3 has 16 amino acids. The CDR3 DNA is TGTGCCAGCTCCCAGGACAGGGTGCCATCCAAAAACATTCAGTACTTC. It specifies CASSQDRVPSKNIQYF.

The gene calls are TRBV4-1 and TRBJ2-5; TRBD2 aligns across 11 bases. Germline CDR1 and CDR2: MGHRA and YSYEKL. The CDR3 loop spans 14 amino acids. Germline trimming cut 2 bases from V and 7 bases from J; bases unmatched to any gene: 3. DNA for the CDR3: TGCGCCAGCAGCCAACCAACTAGCGGGGGGACCCAGTACTTC. Amino acids: CASSQPTSGGTQYF.

J is TRBJ2-1 and V is TRBV13; possibly TRBD1 for D (5 bases). The CDR3 is 14 residues long. V was trimmed by 5 bases and J by 4 bases, leaving 12 bases between them. Germline CDR1 reads PRHDT; CDR2 reads FYEKMQ (reference sequence). CDR3 sequence (DNA): TGTGCCAGCAGCCCAAAAACAGGATACAATGAGCAGTTCTTC. As protein: CASSPKTGYNEQFF.

The V gene is TRBV6-5, the J gene TRBJ1-2; 9 nucleotides align to TRBD1. The CDR3 spans 16 residues. CDR1 MNHEY and CDR2 SVGAGI come from the germline V gene. J was trimmed by 2 bases and V by 1 base; bases with no gene match: 5. CDR3: CASSYLGQGMNYGYTF. In nucleotides, the CDR3 is TGTGCCAGCAGTTACTTGGGACAGGGTATGAACTATGGCTACACCTTC.

V is TRBV2 and J is TRBJ2-2, with TRBD1 matching over 7 bases. The J segment lost 4 bases and the V segment lost 10 bases, leaving 9 bases of the junction unmatched. The germline V gene has CDR1 SNHLY and CDR2 FYNNEI. The CDR3 covers 14 residues. CDR3 residues: CATHPGQTTGELFF. CDR3 coding DNA: TGTGCCACCCATCCGGGACAGACCACCGGGGAGCTGTTTTTT.

CDR3 DNA sequence: TGCGCCAGCGGCCGGGAGATGCGACAGGGACCTAATGAAAAACTGTTTTTT. It yields the protein CASGREMRQGPNEKLFF. This chain connects TRBV4-3 to TRBJ1-4; 7 bases line up with TRBD1. The CDR3 has 17 residues. J was trimmed by 3 bases and V by 8 bases; bases with no gene match: 15. Per the germline V gene, CDR1 is LGHNA and CDR2 is YSLEER.

The J gene is TRBJ2-7, the V gene TRBV27; possible D gene TRBD1, 6 bases. V was pared by 4 bases and J by 0 bases, with 10 bases between. Germline CDR1 is MNHEY and CDR2 is SMNVEV (reference sequence). The CDR3 spans 14 residues. The CDR3 nucleotides are TGTGCCAGCAGTTCGACAGGTCGCTCCTACGAGCAGTACTTC. Residues: CASSSTGRSYEQYF.

The gene calls are TRBV7-2 and TRBJ2-1, with a weak D call TRBD2 (6 bases). The CDR3 contains 13 residues. Germline V gives CDR1 SGHTA, CDR2 FQGNSA. V was trimmed by 6 bases and J by 5 bases, leaving 11 bases between them. The CDR3, as DNA: TGTGCCAGCAGTATAAGCGGGCACAATGAGCAGTTCTTC. This codes for CASSISGHNEQFF.

This clone showed up just once. The chain employs TRBV7-3 and TRBJ1-6, with 7 bases identical to TRBD1. The germline V gene encodes CDR1 SGHTA and CDR2 FQGTGA. V shed 5 bases and J 8 bases; nucleotides not matched to a gene: 12. This CDR3 spans 16 amino acids. CDR3 region: CASSKGAGTGYSPLHF. The DNA of the CDR3 is TGTGCCAGCAGCAAGGGGGCCGGGACGGGATATTCACCCCTCCACTTT.

This clone turned up a few times. This rearrangement joins TRBV4-1 to TRBJ1-2, with D maybe TRBD1 (5 bases). The CDR3 has 15 amino acids. Germline V gives CDR1 MGHRA, CDR2 YSYEKL. V gave up 1 base and J gave up 3 bases, with 12 bases separating them. As DNA, the CDR3 is TGCGCCAGCAGCCAAGGGGGCAGGGCTTACTATGGCTACACCTTC. Residues: CASSQGGRAYYGYTF.

The V gene is TRBV10-3, the J gene TRBJ1-5; TRBD1 matches 10 bases. The CDR3 spans 18 residues. Unmatched junction bases numbered 7, after V lost 2 bases and J lost 0 bases. CDR1 and CDR2 (germline): ENHRY, SYGVKD. The CDR3 spells CAISEGTGDQYSNQPQHF. The DNA for the CDR3 is TGTGCCATCAGTGAGGGGACAGGGGATCAATATAGCAATCAGCCCCAGCATTTT.

This clone occurred once. The chain employs TRBV4-2 and TRBJ2-1; 8 bases line up with TRBD2. The CDR3 loop spans 17 amino acids. Germline trimming cut 0 bases from V and 2 bases from J; bases unmatched to any gene: 6. Germline V gives CDR1 LGHNA, CDR2 YNFKEQ. DNA of the CDR3: TGTGCCAGCAGCCAAGAGGTAGCGGGAATGGCCTACAATGAGCAGTTCTTC. Translated, it gives CASSQEVAGMAYNEQFF.

The gene calls are TRBV28 and TRBJ2-7, with D possibly matching TRBD1 (6 bases). The CDR3 totals 16 residues. Per germline, CDR1 MDHEN and CDR2 SYDVKM. V shed 4 bases and J shed 2 bases, with 18 bases lying between them. The CDR3 is CASSSPLQGPAYEQYF. The CDR3 DNA is TGTGCCAGCAGTTCACCATTACAGGGTCCCGCCTACGAGCAGTACTTC.

This chain links TRBV3-1 (or the pseudogene TRBV3-2) with TRBJ2-3; D ambiguous. The CDR3 extends over 15 amino acids. Germline V gene data show CDR1 as LGHDT and CDR2 as YNNKEL (reference sequence). V was shortened by 0 bases and J by 0 bases, with 7 bases between the two germline ends. The CDR3 sequence: CASSQDVSSTDTQYF. In DNA, the CDR3 is TGTGCCAGCAGCCAAGATGTATCTAGCACAGATACGCAGTATTTT.